What follows are 24 T cell receptor beta chains derived from one specimen sequenced in a study of blood T cell repertoires in COVID-19. The data were produced by immunoSEQ multiplex PCR, yet TCRdb's version contains in-frame clones alone and is incomplete. This sample has over 85,000 clones; approximately 90% occur once, and the top ten carry 4.8%. Sequencing input: peripheral blood. The receptors shown here come from an elderly woman with active COVID-19.

This chain joins TRBV28 and TRBJ2-1, with a weak D call TRBD1 (6 bases). V was clipped by 6 bases and J by 13 bases, with 16 bases between them. Germline CDR1 and CDR2: MDHEN and SYDVKM. The CDR3 is made up of 12 amino acids. CDR3 in amino acids: CASRALQGPQFF. The CDR3 DNA reads as TGTGCCAGCAGGGCACTACAGGGACCCCAGTTCTTC.

The chain employs TRBV6-5 and TRBJ1-3, with 7 positions matching TRBD1. Germline V gene data show CDR1 as MNHEY and CDR2 as SVGAGI. This CDR3 is built from 16 residues. The V and J ends lost 4 bases and 4 bases, in that order; junction bases with no gene match: 10. DNA for the CDR3: TGTGCCAGCAGTTTGACAGGGTTTGGATCGGGAAACACCATATATTTT. It translates to CASSLTGFGSGNTIYF.

The J gene is TRBJ1-2, the V gene TRBV24-1; D might be TRBD1 (6 bases). Germline CDR1 reads KGHDR; CDR2 reads SFDVKD. Trimming removed 9 bases from V and 5 bases from J, with 21 bases in between. This CDR3 has 15 residues. This chain's CDR3 is CATLSPNAGEYGYTF. CDR3 nucleotides: TGTGCCACCCTCTCCCCGAACGCAGGGGAGTATGGCTACACCTTC.

The chain is built from TRBV18 and TRBJ2-3; the D gene is possibly TRBD2 (5 bases). The length of the CDR3 is 16 residues. From germline, CDR1 is KGHSH and CDR2 LQKENI. V shed 4 bases and J shed 5 bases, with 19 bases lying between them. Here the CDR3 DNA reads TGTGCCAGCTCACTCTATAGCGCGGGTACGGAAGATACGCAGTATTTT. Protein: CASSLYSAGTEDTQYF.

V and J are TRBV11-2 and TRBJ2-5; no reliable D call. The germline V gene has CDR1 SGHAT and CDR2 FQNNGV. The CDR3 extends over 14 amino acids. V lost 5 bases to trimming and J lost 2 bases, with 12 bases between them. CDR3 DNA: TGTGCCAGCAGCCAGGCGACCCTTCAAGAGACCCAGTACTTC. Residues: CASSQATLQETQYF.

The chain employs TRBV7-5 and TRBJ2-6; the table's D call, TRBD1, has no DNA check behind it. TRBV7-5 has pseudogene status. The CDR3 sequence is 16 residues long. DNA for the CDR3: TGTGCCAGAAGGAACAGGGGAAGCTCTGGGGCCAACGTCCTGACTTTC. Translation gives CARRNRGSSGANVLTF.

The J gene is TRBJ2-3, the V gene TRBV2; D remains ambiguous. V was cut by 7 bases and J by 7 bases, with 12 bases left in between. CDR1 is SNHLY, CDR2 FYNNEI, per germline. The CDR3 is made up of 12 amino acids. CDR3 in DNA: TGTGCCAGCACCAACTCCCCGTATACGCAGTATTTT. This codes for CASTNSPYTQYF.

This chain joins TRBV7-2 and TRBJ2-2, with TRBD2 matching over 9 bases. The CDR3 contains 17 residues. V lost 2 bases and J lost 5; bases outside the gene matches: 9. Germline V gene sequence: CDR1 SGHTA, CDR2 FQGNSA. The CDR3 here is CASSLYGGRAVTGELFF. CDR3 sequence (DNA): TGTGCCAGCAGCTTATACGGCGGGAGGGCCGTTACCGGGGAGCTGTTTTTT.

The V gene is TRBV10-3, the J gene TRBJ1-2; D not certain. The CDR3 loop spans 15 amino acids. Trimming stripped 0 bases from V and 4 bases from J, with 12 bases between. CDR1 is ENHRY and CDR2 is SYGVKD in the germline V gene. CDR3 bases: TGTGCCATCAGTGAGTCGCAACTCAAGCCCTATGGCTACACCTTC. Amino acids: CAISESQLKPYGYTF.

This sequence joins TRBV29-1 and TRBJ1-3; 10 bases align to TRBD1. There are 16 residues in the CDR3. V gave up 2 bases and J gave up 0 bases; unmatched junction bases: 4. Germline assignment: CDR1 SQVTM and CDR2 ANQGSEA. CDR3: CSVEWGQGSSGNTIYF. CDR3 in DNA: TGCAGCGTTGAATGGGGACAGGGGAGCTCTGGAAACACCATATATTTT.

The chain carries TRBV28 and TRBJ1-2; 8 bases fit TRBD1. In germline, CDR1 is MDHEN, CDR2 SYDVKM. CDR3 length: 17 residues. With V trimmed by 6 bases and J by 1 base, 13 bases remained unmatched. CDR3 nucleotides: TGTGCCAGCAGGGGGACAGGACGATTCCATTTTAACTATGGCTACACCTTC. It codes for CASRGTGRFHFNYGYTF.

The J gene is TRBJ2-1, the V gene TRBV2, with 8 bases that match TRBD1. CDR3 size: 16 residues. Trimming cost V 6 bases and J 7 bases; bases outside gene matches: 14. Germline V lookup: CDR1 SNHLY, CDR2 FYNNEI. CDR3 protein: CASRDVRTGLKNEQFF. The CDR3 bases are TGTGCCAGCAGAGACGTAAGGACAGGGCTGAAGAATGAGCAGTTCTTC.

The genes are TRBV9 and TRBJ1-1, with unresolved D. Per the germline V gene, CDR1 is SGDLS and CDR2 is YYNGEE. The CDR3 is 13 residues long. V was shortened by 5 bases and J by 1 base, with 9 bases between the two germline ends. The CDR3 here is CASSPGRNTEAFF. The CDR3 DNA reads as TGTGCCAGCAGTCCCGGGAGGAACACTGAAGCTTTCTTT.

The chain carries TRBV7-6 and TRBJ2-1; a weak D match, TRBD2 (6 bases). V was pared by 3 bases and J by 0 bases, with 12 bases between. The CDR3 has 16 residues. Germline V CDR1 and CDR2: SGHVS, FNYEAQ. DNA for the CDR3: TGTGCCAGCAGCTTGGGGAGCGGGTTCTCCTACAATGAGCAGTTCTTC. Translated, it gives CASSLGSGFSYNEQFF. Full variable domain (remainder filled in from reference TRBV7-6 and TRBJ2-1): GAGVSQSPRYKVTKRGQDVALRCDPISGHVSLYWYRQALGQGPEFLTYFNYEAQQDKSGLPNDRFSAERPEGSISTLTIQRTEQRDSAMYRCASSLGSGFSYNEQFFGPGTRLTVL.

The rearrangement joins TRBV7-9 to TRBJ2-3; TRBD2 might be the D (6 bases). The CDR3 covers 14 residues. Germline V gene lookup returns CDR1 SEHNR and CDR2 FQNEAQ (reference sequence). Trimming removed 5 bases at V and 5 bases at J, with 14 bases between. CDR3 nucleotide sequence: TGTGCCAGCAGCCTCGGGACTGCCGAAGATACGCAGTATTTT. As protein: CASSLGTAEDTQYF.

This rearrangement joins TRBV6-5 to TRBJ1-1, with a tentative D call TRBD1 (6 bases). The CDR3 sequence is 13 residues long. Between the trimmed V and J ends, which lost 5 bases and 1 base, there was a span of 8 bases. Germline lookup yields CDR1 MNHEY and CDR2 SVGAGI. Here the CDR3 DNA reads TGTGCCAGCAGTCAGGGGCGGAACACTGAAGCTTTCTTT. This sequence encodes CASSQGRNTEAFF.

This sequence joins TRBV7-9 and TRBJ2-3; 9 bases agree with TRBD2. Trimming removed 6 bases from V and 3 bases from J; junction bases left unmatched: 10. Per the germline V gene, CDR1 is SEHNR and CDR2 is FQNEAQ (reference sequence). The CDR3 has 16 amino acids. The CDR3 DNA reads as TGTGCCAGCAGTCCATTTTGGAGCGGGAGGACAGATACGCAGTATTTT. Translation: CASSPFWSGRTDTQYF.

V and J are TRBV30 and TRBJ1-1, with D maybe TRBD1 (6 bases). V lost 5 bases and J 8 bases, leaving 15 bases between the germline ends. The CDR3 loop spans 12 amino acids. Germline V CDR1 and CDR2: GTSNPN, SVGIG (reference sequence). This chain's CDR3 is CAWVGAADEAFF. Written as DNA, the CDR3 is TGTGCCTGGGTGGGGGCCGCAGACGAAGCTTTCTTT.

The chain carries TRBV7-2 and TRBJ2-7, with D perhaps matching TRBD1 (5 bases). Between the trimmed V and J ends, which lost 1 base and 9 bases, there was a span of 13 bases. The CDR3 consists of 13 residues. The germline V gene encodes CDR1 SGHTA and CDR2 FQGNSA. CDR3 protein: CASSLGQGDVQYF. The CDR3 DNA reads TGTGCCAGCAGCTTAGGTCAGGGCGACGTGCAGTACTTC. Full variable domain (outside the CDR3, taken from reference TRBV7-2 and TRBJ2-7): GAGVSQSPSNKVTEKGKDVELRCDPISGHTALYWYRQSLGQGLEFLIYFQGNSAPDKSGLPSDRFSAERTGGSVSTLTIQRTQQEDSAVYLCASSLGQGDVQYFGPGTRLTVT.

V is TRBV7-8 and J is TRBJ1-2; D is perhaps TRBD1 (6 bases). The V end lost 1 base, the J end lost 5 bases, and 17 bases lay between the germline ends. This CDR3 is 16 amino acids long. In germline, CDR1 is SGHVS, CDR2 FQNEAQ. CDR3 sequence: CASSLGTERIEYGYTF. The DNA for the CDR3 is TGTGCCAGCAGCTTAGGGACAGAACGAATCGAGTATGGCTACACCTTC.

In this sample, this clone turned up once. The chain uses TRBV9 and TRBJ2-2; D ambiguous. Germline assignment: CDR1 SGDLS and CDR2 YYNGEE. This CDR3 region has 15 residues. V was trimmed by 3 bases and J by 0 bases, leaving 9 bases between them. CDR3 nucleotide sequence: TGTGCCAGCAGCGGCACAACTACGAACACCGGGGAGCTGTTTTTT. Its translation: CASSGTTTNTGELFF.

This clone was seen more than once but under ten times. CDR3 in amino acids: CASRESGPYGYTF. The CDR3 nucleotides read TGCGCCAGCAGAGAGTCAGGTCCGTATGGCTACACCTTC. The chain links TRBV5-1 to TRBJ1-2, with D unresolved. The CDR3 is 13 residues long. Trimming left V 5 bases short and J 5 bases short, with 13 bases between. Germline V CDR1 and CDR2: SGHRS, YFSETQ.

The chain has TRBV5-6 and TRBJ2-2; a possible D gene is TRBD1 (5 bases). The CDR3 has 15 residues. V dropped 2 bases and J dropped 1 base, with 9 bases sitting between them. Germline loops: CDR1 SGHDT, CDR2 YYEEEE. Written as DNA, the CDR3 is TGTGCCAGCAGCTTTACAGGTCTGAACACCGGGGAGCTGTTTTTT. Residues: CASSFTGLNTGELFF.

The V call is TRBV2, the J call TRBJ2-6; 7 positions agree with TRBD2. Per germline, CDR1 SNHLY and CDR2 FYNNEI. The CDR3 has 15 residues. V dropped 4 bases and J dropped 0; count of bases not matched to a gene: 0. CDR3 loop: CASSGEGSGANVLTF. The CDR3 DNA reads TGTGCCAGCAGTGGGGAGGGCTCTGGGGCCAACGTCCTGACTTTC.